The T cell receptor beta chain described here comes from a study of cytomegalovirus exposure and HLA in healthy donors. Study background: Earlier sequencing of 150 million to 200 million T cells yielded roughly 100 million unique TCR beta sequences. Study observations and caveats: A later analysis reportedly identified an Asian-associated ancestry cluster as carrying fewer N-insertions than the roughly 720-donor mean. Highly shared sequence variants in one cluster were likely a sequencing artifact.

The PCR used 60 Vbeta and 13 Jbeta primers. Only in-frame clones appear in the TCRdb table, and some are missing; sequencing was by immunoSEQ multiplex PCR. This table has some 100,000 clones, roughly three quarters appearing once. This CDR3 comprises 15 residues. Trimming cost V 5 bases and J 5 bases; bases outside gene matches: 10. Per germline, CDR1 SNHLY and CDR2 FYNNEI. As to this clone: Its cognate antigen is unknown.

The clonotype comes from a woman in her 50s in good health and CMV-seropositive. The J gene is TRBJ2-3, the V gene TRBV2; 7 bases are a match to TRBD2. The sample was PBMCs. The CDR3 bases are TGTGCCAGCAGTTGGGCTAGCGGTGGTAGAGATACGCAGTATTTT. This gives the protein CASSWASGGRDTQYF.